These T cell receptor beta chains were read from a single sample in a study of T cells in Graves' hyperthyroidism and ophthalmopathy. A single record per CDR3 protein comes from TCRdb applying MiXCR to the multiplex PCR reads. The sample has roughly 300,000 distinct CDR3 sequences; around 14% are singletons. Sequencing was done on a sample of blood. These receptors were obtained from a woman aged 25 to 39 with Graves' hyperthyroidism. Both conserved end residues are part of each CDR3. A D gene is named only where the DNA matches it firmly. Size is omitted from some rows. Given values are once, few, many or a class for expanded clones.

length: 14; J: TRBJ2-1; size: many; V: TRBV15; D: TRBD2; CDR3: CATSSRLAGNEQFF; DNA: TGTGCCACCAGCAGCCGACTAGCGGGGAATGAGCAGTTCTTC
length: 13; J: TRBJ2-1; size: -; V: TRBV20-1; D: -; CDR3: CSASASAQGEQFF; DNA: TGCAGTGCTTCCGCCTCTGCGCAGGGCGAGCAGTTCTTC
length: 17; J: TRBJ1-3; size: -; V: TRBV10-3; D: TRBD1; CDR3: CAIRPGGETGNGNTIYF; DNA: TGTGCCATCAGGCCCGGAGGAGAGACAGGGAATGGAAACACCATATATTTT
length: 13; J: TRBJ2-2; size: -; V: TRBV19; D: -; CDR3: CASSTSLSGELFF; DNA: TGTGCCAGTAGTACCTCCCTTTCTGGGGAGCTGTTTTTT
length: 15; J: TRBJ2-1; size: many; V: TRBV12-3/TRBV12-4; D: -; CDR3: CASSLGAGSYNEQFF; DNA: TGTGCCAGCAGTTTAGGGGCCGGCTCCTACAATGAGCAGTTCTTC
length: 14; J: TRBJ2-7; size: many; V: TRBV7-2; D: -; CDR3: CASSLDLRAYEQYF; DNA: TGTGCCAGCAGCTTAGACTTGAGGGCCTACGAGCAGTACTTC
length: 16; J: TRBJ2-5; size: -; V: TRBV12-3/TRBV12-4; D: TRBD2; CDR3: CASSSLAGGPRGTQYF; DNA: TGTGCCAGCAGTTCCCTAGCGGGAGGGCCTAGAGGGACCCAGTACTTC
length: 16; J: TRBJ2-5; size: -; V: TRBV24-1; D: -; CDR3: CATSDFPNQGQETQYF; DNA: TGTGCCACCAGTGATTTCCCGAACCAGGGGCAAGAGACCCAGTACTTC
length: 14; J: TRBJ2-1; size: few; V: TRBV20-1; D: TRBD1; CDR3: CSAARGTGANEQFF; DNA: TGCAGTGCTGCCAGAGGGACAGGGGCTAATGAGCAGTTCTTC
length: 12; J: TRBJ1-3; size: -; V: TRBV7-9; D: -; CDR3: CASSPVVTSPHF; DNA: TGTGCCAGCAGCCCGGTGGTTACCTCTCCGCATTTT
length: 12; J: TRBJ2-3; size: -; V: TRBV6-1; D: -; CDR3: CASRGGQDTQYF; DNA: TGTGCCAGCAGGGGTGGACAAGATACGCAGTATTTT
length: 14; J: TRBJ2-7; size: -; V: TRBV7-3; D: -; CDR3: CASSLGSLGDEQYF; DNA: TGTGCCAGCAGCTTAGGTTCCCTCGGGGACGAGCAGTACTTC
length: 16; J: TRBJ2-1; size: many; V: TRBV2; D: TRBD2; CDR3: CASSGLAGGGYNEQFF; DNA: TGTGCCAGCAGCGGACTAGCGGGAGGGGGCTACAATGAGCAGTTCTTC
length: 12; J: TRBJ2-1; size: many; V: TRBV12-3/TRBV12-4; D: -; CDR3: CASTADRGGQFF; DNA: TGTGCCAGCACCGCGGACCGAGGGGGACAGTTCTTC
length: 15; J: TRBJ1-5; size: many; V: TRBV27; D: TRBD1; CDR3: CASSPLTGGDQPQHF; DNA: TGTGCCAGCAGTCCTCTTACAGGGGGCGATCAGCCCCAGCATTTT
length: 14; J: TRBJ2-1; size: few; V: TRBV7-2; D: -; CDR3: CASNHRALYNEQFF; DNA: TGTGCCAGCAACCACCGCGCATTGTACAATGAGCAGTTCTTC
length: 15; J: TRBJ1-5; size: -; V: TRBV4-1; D: -; CDR3: CASSRSAGSNQPQHF; DNA: TGCGCCAGCAGCCGCTCAGCGGGCAGCAATCAGCCCCAGCATTTT
length: 12; J: TRBJ2-5; size: many; V: TRBV20-1; D: -; CDR3: CSSNQGGQTQYF; DNA: TGCAGCTCGAATCAGGGTGGACAGACCCAGTACTTC
length: 13; J: TRBJ2-3; size: -; V: TRBV11-2; D: -; CDR3: CASSPGQRDTQYF; DNA: TGTGCCAGCAGCCCGGGACAAAGAGATACGCAGTATTTT
length: 14; J: TRBJ1-1; size: few; V: TRBV6-1; D: -; CDR3: CASSETRGNTEAFF; DNA: TGTGCCAGCAGTGAGACCAGGGGGAACACTGAAGCTTTCTTT